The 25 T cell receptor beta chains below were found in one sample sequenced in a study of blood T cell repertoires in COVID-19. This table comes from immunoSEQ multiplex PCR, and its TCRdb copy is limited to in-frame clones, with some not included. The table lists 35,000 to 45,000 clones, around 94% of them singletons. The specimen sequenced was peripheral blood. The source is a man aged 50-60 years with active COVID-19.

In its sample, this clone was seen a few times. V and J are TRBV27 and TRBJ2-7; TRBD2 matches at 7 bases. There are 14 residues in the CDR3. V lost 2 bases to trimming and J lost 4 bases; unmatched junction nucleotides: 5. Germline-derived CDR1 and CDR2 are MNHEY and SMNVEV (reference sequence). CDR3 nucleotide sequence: TGTGCCAGCAGTTTAAACGGGAGGAGTTACGAGCAGTACTTC. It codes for CASSLNGRSYEQYF.

CDR3 in DNA: TGTGCCAGCAGCTTGGGGGGACTCCAAGGCATGGATACGCAGTATTTT. Encoded protein: CASSLGGLQGMDTQYF. V is TRBV5-4 and J is TRBJ2-3; the D gene is possibly TRBD2 (6 bases). The CDR3 has 16 amino acids. CDR1 and CDR2 from the germline V gene are SGHNT and YYREEE (reference sequence). Trimming took off 0 bases at V and 6 bases at J, with 17 bases between the two ends.

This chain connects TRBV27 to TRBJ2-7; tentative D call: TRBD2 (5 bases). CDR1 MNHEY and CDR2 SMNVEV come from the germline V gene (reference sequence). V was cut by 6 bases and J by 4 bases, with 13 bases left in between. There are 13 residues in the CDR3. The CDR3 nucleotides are TGTGCCAGCAGCCCGGGGATCCGATACGAGCAGTACTTC. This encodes CASSPGIRYEQYF.

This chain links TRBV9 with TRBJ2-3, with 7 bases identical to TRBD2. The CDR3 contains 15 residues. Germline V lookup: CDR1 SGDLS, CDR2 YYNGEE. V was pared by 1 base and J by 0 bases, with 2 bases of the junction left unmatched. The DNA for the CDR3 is TGTGCCAGCAGCGTATTCGGGGGGAGCACAGATACGCAGTATTTT. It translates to CASSVFGGSTDTQYF.

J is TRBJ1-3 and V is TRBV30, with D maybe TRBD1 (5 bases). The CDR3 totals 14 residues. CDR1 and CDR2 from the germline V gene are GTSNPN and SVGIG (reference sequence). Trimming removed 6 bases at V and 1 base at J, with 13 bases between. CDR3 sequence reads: CACSGRDSGNTIYF. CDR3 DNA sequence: TGTGCCTGTTCGGGGCGGGATTCTGGAAACACCATATATTTT. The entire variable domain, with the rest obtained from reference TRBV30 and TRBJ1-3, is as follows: SQTIHQWPATLVQPVGSPLSLECTVEGTSNPNLYWYRQAAGRGLQLLFYSVGIGQISSEVPQNLSASRPQDRQFILSSKKLLLSDSGFYLCACSGRDSGNTIYFGEGSWLTVV.

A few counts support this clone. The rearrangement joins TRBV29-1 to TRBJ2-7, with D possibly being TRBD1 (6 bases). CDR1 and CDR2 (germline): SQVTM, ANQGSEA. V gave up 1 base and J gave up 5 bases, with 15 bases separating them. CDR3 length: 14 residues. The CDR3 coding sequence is TGCAGCGTTGAAGGCGCAGGGGCTTGGGACGAGCAGTACTTC. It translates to CSVEGAGAWDEQYF.

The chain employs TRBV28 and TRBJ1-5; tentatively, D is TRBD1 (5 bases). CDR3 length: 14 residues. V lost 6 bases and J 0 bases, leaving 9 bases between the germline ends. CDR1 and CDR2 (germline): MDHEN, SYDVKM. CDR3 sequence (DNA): TGTGCCAGCAGCTCGGGGGATAGCAATCAGCCCCAGCATTTT. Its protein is CASSSGDSNQPQHF.

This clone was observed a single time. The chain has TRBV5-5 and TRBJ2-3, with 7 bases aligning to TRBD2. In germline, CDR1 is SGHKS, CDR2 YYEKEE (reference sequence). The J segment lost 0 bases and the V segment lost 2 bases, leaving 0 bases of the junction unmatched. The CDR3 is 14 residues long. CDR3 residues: CASSFSGSTDTQYF. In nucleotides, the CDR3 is TGTGCCAGCAGCTTTAGCGGGAGCACAGATACGCAGTATTTT.

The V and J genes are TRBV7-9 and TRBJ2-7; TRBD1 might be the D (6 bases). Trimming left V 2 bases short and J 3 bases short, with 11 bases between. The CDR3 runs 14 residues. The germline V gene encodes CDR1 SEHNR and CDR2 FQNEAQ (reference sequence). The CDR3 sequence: CASSLRDNIYEQYF. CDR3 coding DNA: TGTGCCAGCAGCTTAAGGGACAATATCTACGAGCAGTACTTC.

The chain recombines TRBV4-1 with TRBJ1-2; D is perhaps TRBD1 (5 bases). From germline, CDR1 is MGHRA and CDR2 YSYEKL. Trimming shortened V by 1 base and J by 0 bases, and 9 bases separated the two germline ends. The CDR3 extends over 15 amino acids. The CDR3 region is CASSQGGSPNYGYTF. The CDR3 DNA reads TGCGCCAGCAGCCAAGGGGGCTCACCTAACTATGGCTACACCTTC.

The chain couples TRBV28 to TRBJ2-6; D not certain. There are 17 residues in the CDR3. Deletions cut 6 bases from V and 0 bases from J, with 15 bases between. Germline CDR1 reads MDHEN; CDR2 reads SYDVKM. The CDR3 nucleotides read TGTGCCAGCAGCCGACAAGCCTCCCCCTCTGGGGCCAACGTCCTGACTTTC. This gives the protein CASSRQASPSGANVLTF.

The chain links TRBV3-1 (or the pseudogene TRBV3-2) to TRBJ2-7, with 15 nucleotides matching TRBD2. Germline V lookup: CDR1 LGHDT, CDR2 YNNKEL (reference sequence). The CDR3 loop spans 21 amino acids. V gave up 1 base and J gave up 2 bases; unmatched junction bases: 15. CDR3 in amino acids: CASSQGRRPGLAGGTPYEQYF. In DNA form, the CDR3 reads TGTGCCAGCAGCCAAGGCCGCAGGCCGGGACTAGCGGGAGGTACCCCCTACGAGCAGTACTTC.

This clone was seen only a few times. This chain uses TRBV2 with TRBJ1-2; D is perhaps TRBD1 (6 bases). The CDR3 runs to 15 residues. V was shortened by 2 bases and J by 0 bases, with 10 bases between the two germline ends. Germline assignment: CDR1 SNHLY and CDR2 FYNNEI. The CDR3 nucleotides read TGTGCCAGCAGTGAATACAGGGCTGCTAACTATGGCTACACCTTC. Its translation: CASSEYRAANYGYTF.

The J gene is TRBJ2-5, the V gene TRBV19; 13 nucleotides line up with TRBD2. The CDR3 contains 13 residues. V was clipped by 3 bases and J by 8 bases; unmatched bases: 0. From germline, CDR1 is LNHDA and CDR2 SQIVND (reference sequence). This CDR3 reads CASSMGLAGTQYF. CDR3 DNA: TGTGCCAGTAGTATGGGACTAGCGGGAACCCAGTACTTC.

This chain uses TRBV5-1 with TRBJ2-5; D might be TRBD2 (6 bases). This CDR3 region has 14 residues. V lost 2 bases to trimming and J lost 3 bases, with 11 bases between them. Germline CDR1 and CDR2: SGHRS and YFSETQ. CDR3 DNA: TGCGCCAGCAGCTTATACGGGACTGAAGAGACCCAGTACTTC. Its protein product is CASSLYGTEETQYF.

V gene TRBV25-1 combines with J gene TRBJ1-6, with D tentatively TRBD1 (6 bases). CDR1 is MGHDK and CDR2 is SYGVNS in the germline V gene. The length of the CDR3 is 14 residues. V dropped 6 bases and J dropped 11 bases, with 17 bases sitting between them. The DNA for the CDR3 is TGTGCCAGCAGCTCACCGGACAGTACGGCACCCCTCCACTTT. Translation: CASSSPDSTAPLHF. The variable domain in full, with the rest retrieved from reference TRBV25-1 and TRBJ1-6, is EADIYQTPRYLVIGTGKKITLECSQTMGHDKMYWYQQDPGMELHLIHYSYGVNSTEKGDLSSESTVSRIRTEHFPLTLESARPSHTSQYLCASSSPDSTAPLHFGNGTRLTVT.

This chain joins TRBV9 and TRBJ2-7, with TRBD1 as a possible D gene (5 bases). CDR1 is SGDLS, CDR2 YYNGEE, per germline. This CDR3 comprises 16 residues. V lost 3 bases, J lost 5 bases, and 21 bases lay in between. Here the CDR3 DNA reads TGTGCCAGCAGCGCCGATCTAGGGGTCGGACGCCACGAGCAGTACTTC. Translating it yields CASSADLGVGRHEQYF.

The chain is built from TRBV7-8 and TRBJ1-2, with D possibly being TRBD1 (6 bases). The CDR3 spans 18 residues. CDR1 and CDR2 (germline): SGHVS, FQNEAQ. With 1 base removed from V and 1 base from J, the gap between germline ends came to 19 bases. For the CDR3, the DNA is TGTGCCAGCAGCTTAGTGGGGGGGGCCCCCCAGCGTAACTATGGCTACACCTTC. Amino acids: CASSLVGGAPQRNYGYTF.

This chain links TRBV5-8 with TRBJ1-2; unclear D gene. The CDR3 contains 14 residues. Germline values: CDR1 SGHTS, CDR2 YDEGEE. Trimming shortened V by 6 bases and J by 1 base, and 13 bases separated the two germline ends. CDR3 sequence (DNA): TGTGCCAGCAACCCCGAGGAGGTTAACTATGGCTACACCTTC. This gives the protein CASNPEEVNYGYTF.

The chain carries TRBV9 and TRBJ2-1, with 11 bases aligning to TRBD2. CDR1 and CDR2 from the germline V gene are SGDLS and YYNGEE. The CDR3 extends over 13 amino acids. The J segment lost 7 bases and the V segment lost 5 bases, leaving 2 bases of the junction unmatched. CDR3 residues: CASSGTSGNEQFF. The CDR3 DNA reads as TGTGCCAGCAGTGGGACTAGCGGTAATGAGCAGTTCTTC.

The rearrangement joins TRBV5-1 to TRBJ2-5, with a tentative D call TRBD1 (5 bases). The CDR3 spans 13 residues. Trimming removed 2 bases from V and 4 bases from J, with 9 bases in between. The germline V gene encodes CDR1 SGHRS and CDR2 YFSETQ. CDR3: CASSFRGGETQYF. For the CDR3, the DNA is TGCGCCAGCAGCTTTAGGGGCGGAGAGACCCAGTACTTC.

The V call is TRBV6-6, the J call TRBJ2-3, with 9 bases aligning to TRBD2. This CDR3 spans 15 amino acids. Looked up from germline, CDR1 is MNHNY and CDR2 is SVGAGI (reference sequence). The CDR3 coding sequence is TGTTCCCGGGTCCCAGCGGGTCGCGGGAGGGAGACGCAGTATTTT. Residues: CSRVPAGRGRETQYF.

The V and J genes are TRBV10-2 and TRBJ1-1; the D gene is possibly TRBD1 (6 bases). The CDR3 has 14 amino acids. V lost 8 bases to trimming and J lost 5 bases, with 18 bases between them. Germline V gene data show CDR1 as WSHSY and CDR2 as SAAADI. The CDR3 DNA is TGCGCCAGCCTGGGTTGGTCAGGGGAGACTGAAGCTTTCTTT. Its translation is CASLGWSGETEAFF.

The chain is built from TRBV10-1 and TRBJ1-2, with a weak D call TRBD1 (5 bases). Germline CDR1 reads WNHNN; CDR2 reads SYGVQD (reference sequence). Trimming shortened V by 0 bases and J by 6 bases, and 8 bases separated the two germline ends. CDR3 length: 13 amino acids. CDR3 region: CASSESRGHGYTF. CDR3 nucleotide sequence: TGCGCCAGCAGTGAGTCAAGGGGCCATGGCTACACCTTC.

The CDR3 DNA sequence: TGCGCCAGCAGCTTGAGCGTTAAGGCCGAGCAGTACTTC. As protein: CASSLSVKAEQYF. The chain links TRBV5-1 to TRBJ2-7; D gene unclear. The V gene's germline CDR1 is SGHRS and CDR2 YFSETQ. CDR3 size: 13 residues. Between the trimmed V and J ends, which lost 1 base and 6 bases, there was a span of 11 bases.